This T cell receptor (beta chain) was observed in a study of immune evolution from preneoplasia to lung adenocarcinoma (TCRdb year 2021). Describing the broader study: HLA loss of heterozygosity was found in approximately 7% of AIS, roughly 15% of MIA and about 32% of ADC lesions, and in no AAH lesions. The overall cohort was made up of around 50 patients with pulmonary nodules who had surgical resection. The sample size was set by how many specimens were available, not by a prior power calculation. The TCR sequencing data were obtained from about 47 patients. The immune data were integrated with whole exome sequencing and methylation data from the same cohort of nodules. POLYSOLVER was used to infer Class I HLA alleles from exome data, while LOHHLA was used to detect allele-specific HLA loss. The study profiled immune contexture across lung adenocarcinoma precursors and invasive adenocarcinoma using immune gene expression, TCR sequencing and multiplex immunofluorescence. It was reported in the study that approximately 100 samples were used for TCR sequencing. Resected precursor lesions (AAH, AIS, MIA) and invasive adenocarcinomas were compared against paired morphologically normal lung tissue.

CDR1 and CDR2 (SGHRS, YFSETQ) derive from the germline V gene. From the cysteine through the phenylalanine, the CDR3 covers 12 amino acids. Just CDR3 DNA is preserved here, 36 bases in frame from base 1. The immunoSEQ hsTCRbeta Kit was used to sequence TCR beta CDR3 regions from DNA. Regarding the original processing steps: TCR sequencing data were analysed with the ImmunoSEQ Analyzer. T cell clonality was defined as 1 minus Pielou's evenness computed on productive rearrangements. T cell diversity was measured with the inverse Simpson index on productive templates. T cell density was TCR beta template counts normalized to usable DNA, estimated by amplifying and sequencing housekeeping genes. TCR metrics were compared across histologic stages using two-sided Kruskal-Wallis tests. Sourced from immuneACCESS, this table was stored by TCRdb with only in-frame sequences that have V and J called. A share of the clones is absent; for the studies checked, an unresolved V gene accounts for under half, and the remainder has no known explanation. That table gives V, J and clone size, and the DNA gave D and trimming. In this sample the table shows about 3,900 clones, 70% to 90% of which occur a single time. More than 5% of the sample goes to the ten largest clones.

Between the mid-2010s and the late 2010s, the patients underwent resection in either Japan or China. Two lung cancer pathologists independently confirmed the histologic diagnosis of each case on H&E slides. Premalignant or tumor cells were enriched for nucleic acid extraction by macro-dissection performed after pathologic assessment. DNA was isolated from FFPE tissue using the AllPrep DNA/RNA FFPE Kit. This clone was observed a single time. The clone's antigen remains unknown. Its ends do not fully match the called genes, so a read error is possible. The study at large found these results: Because all patients came from Japan and China, whether the findings apply to Western populations was uncertain. Top T cell clone frequencies were highest in normal lung and appeared to decrease progressively from AAH through AIS, MIA and invasive adenocarcinoma. Compared with EGFR-mutant or double wild-type lesions, KRAS-mutant nodules had the highest T cell clonality. The findings rested on association rather than direct causation, and larger cohorts with long-term follow-up and longitudinal biopsies were considered necessary. Clonality was highest in normal lung, while later-stage lesions appeared to show lower clonality but higher T cell density and diversity.

This sequence originates from a donor of 70 years or more with lung adenocarcinoma. Sequences were obtained from FFPE minimally invasive lung adenocarcinoma tissue. Interpreted using the paper, the cell subset or site label stands for: micro-invasive lung adenocarcinoma (MIA). The receptor chain draws on TRBV5-1 and TRBJ2-7; the D gene remains uncertain. The nucleotides are TGCACCAGCAGCTTAGACCCTCACGAGCAGTACTTC. Translated, it reads CTSSLDPHEQYF.